The 15 T cell receptor beta chains in this list originate from one sample, sequenced in a study of blood T cell repertoires in COVID-19. TCRdb keeps only in-frame clones here, not all; method: immunoSEQ multiplex PCR. The sample has 250,000 to 350,000 clones; about 82% are singletons. Specimen: peripheral blood. The receptors originated from a woman between 50 and 59 years old with acute or convalescent COVID-19.

V usage is TRBV3-1 (or the pseudogene TRBV3-2) and J usage is TRBJ2-2; 13 positions agree with TRBD2. Trimming cost V 2 bases and J 4 bases; bases outside gene matches: 4. CDR1 LGHDT and CDR2 YNNKEL come from the germline V gene (reference sequence). CDR3 size: 17 residues. The CDR3 spells CASSQPGLAGRTGELFF. As DNA, the CDR3 is TGTGCCAGCAGCCAACCGGGACTAGCGGGACGCACCGGGGAGCTGTTTTTT.

This clone was counted only a few times. The V and J genes are TRBV28 and TRBJ1-6; TRBD1 is a possible D gene (5 bases). Between the trimmed V and J ends, which lost 7 bases and 0 bases, there was a span of 16 bases. The CDR3 contains 17 residues. Germline V gene sequence: CDR1 MDHEN, CDR2 SYDVKM. The CDR3 DNA is TGTGCCAGCACCAAGGGGTTTGGCCACTCCTATAATTCACCCCTCCACTTT. Translation gives CASTKGFGHSYNSPLHF.

The chain is built from TRBV10-3 and TRBJ2-7, with 7 bases fitting TRBD2. CDR3 length: 15 amino acids. V was clipped by 4 bases and J by 4 bases; unmatched bases: 10. In germline, CDR1 is ENHRY, CDR2 SYGVKD. The CDR3 DNA reads TGTGCCATCAGTGCCCGGAGTTCAGCGGGGTACGAGCAGTACTTC. Translated: CAISARSSAGYEQYF.

In its sample, this clone was seen a few times. The chain is built from TRBV19 and TRBJ1-5; no clear D. The germline V gene encodes CDR1 LNHDA and CDR2 SQIVND (reference sequence). The CDR3 sequence is 16 residues long. Trimming took off 1 base at V and 0 bases at J, with 10 bases between the two ends. Written as DNA, the CDR3 is TGTGCCAGTAGTATAGTAACGGGTAATAGCAATCAGCCCCAGCATTTT. Translation: CASSIVTGNSNQPQHF. Looking up the rest from reference TRBV19 and TRBJ1-5 gives the full variable domain: DGGITQSPKYLFRKEGQNVTLSCEQNLNHDAMYWYRQDPGQGLRLIYYSQIVNDFQKGDIAEGYSVSREKKESFPLTVTSAQKNPTAFYLCASSIVTGNSNQPQHFGDGTRLSIL.

This chain joins TRBV12-3 or TRBV12-4 and TRBJ2-7; 9 bases line up with TRBD1. V was pared by 6 bases and J by 4 bases, with 4 bases of the junction left unmatched. The CDR3 is 13 residues long. CDR3 bases: TGTGCCAGCAGACCGGACAGGGGATACGAGCAGTACTTC. Protein product: CASRPDRGYEQYF.

The J gene is TRBJ2-1, the V gene TRBV27; TRBD2 matches at 16 bases. This CDR3 has 18 amino acids. Germline assignment: CDR1 MNHEY and CDR2 SMNVEV (reference sequence). After removal of 5 bases from V and 2 bases from J, the junction contained 6 bases not matched to a gene. The CDR3 DNA reads TGTGCCAGCAGTCCGGGACTAGCGGGAGGGCCCACCTACAATGAGCAGTTCTTC. Residues: CASSPGLAGGPTYNEQFF.

The gene calls are TRBV25-1 and TRBJ2-3; TRBD1 aligns across 9 bases. The germline gives CDR1 MGHDK, CDR2 SYGVNS. CDR3 length: 17 amino acids. Unmatched junction bases numbered 9, after V lost 3 bases and J lost 2 bases. This chain's CDR3 is CASSDFPGQGYTDTQYF. The CDR3, as DNA: TGTGCCAGCAGTGACTTCCCGGGACAGGGTTACACAGATACGCAGTATTTT.

The V and J genes are TRBV10-3 and TRBJ1-1; D perhaps matches TRBD1 (5 bases). V lost 0 bases and J 0 bases, leaving 5 bases between the germline ends. Germline loops: CDR1 ENHRY, CDR2 SYGVKD. CDR3 length: 14 residues. In DNA form, the CDR3 reads TGTGCCATCAGTGAGTCGACAGTGAACACTGAAGCTTTCTTT. It encodes CAISESTVNTEAFF.

The V gene is TRBV6-6, the J gene TRBJ1-1; TRBD1 matches 7 bases. The V and J ends lost 0 bases and 5 bases, in that order; junction bases with no gene match: 3. The CDR3 contains 14 residues. Germline V gene sequence: CDR1 MNHNY, CDR2 SVGAGI (reference sequence). This chain's CDR3 is CASSYSPGGTEAFF. CDR3 DNA sequence: TGTGCCAGCAGTTACTCACCAGGGGGAACTGAAGCTTTCTTT.

This sequence joins TRBV5-4 and TRBJ2-4, with D possibly matching TRBD2 (6 bases). This CDR3 spans 13 amino acids. CDR1 and CDR2 (germline): SGHNT, YYREEE (reference sequence). Between the trimmed V and J ends, which lost 0 bases and 8 bases, there was a span of 9 bases. CDR3 amino acids: CASSLGREDIQYF. In nucleotides, the CDR3 is TGTGCCAGCAGCTTGGGGAGGGAGGACATTCAGTACTTC.

Turning to this clone: Other DNA sequences in the sample encode the same CDR3. V is TRBV28 and J is TRBJ1-5; D gene uncertain. The CDR3 is 17 amino acids. V lost 3 bases and J lost 6, with 21 bases in between. Looked up from germline, CDR1 is MDHEN and CDR2 is SYDVKM. The DNA for the CDR3 is TGTGCCAGCAGTTTTTCCCCCCGAGGGTTGGAAAGTCAGCCCCAGCATTTT. Translating gives CASSFSPRGLESQPQHF.

The chain has TRBV6-5 and TRBJ2-5; weak D call: TRBD1 (6 bases). The CDR3 extends over 14 amino acids. The V gene's germline CDR1 is MNHEY and CDR2 SVGAGI. V was shortened by 1 base and J by 2 bases, with 8 bases between the two germline ends. In DNA form, the CDR3 reads TGTGCCAGCAGTTACTGGACAGATCAAGAGACCCAGTACTTC. Translation gives CASSYWTDQETQYF.

V is TRBV9 and J is TRBJ2-7, with TRBD1 identical over 11 bases. This CDR3 region has 16 residues. J gave up 2 bases and V 1 base, and 5 bases lay outside the gene matches. Germline assignment: CDR1 SGDLS and CDR2 YYNGEE. The CDR3 region is CASSVSGQGGTYEQYF. The CDR3 DNA reads TGTGCCAGCAGCGTATCGGGACAGGGGGGTACCTACGAGCAGTACTTC.

This rearrangement joins TRBV27 to TRBJ1-5; TRBD1 matches 7 bases. The length of the CDR3 is 18 residues. Germline CDR1 MNHEY, CDR2 SMNVEV (reference sequence). V gave up 5 bases and J gave up 4 bases; unmatched junction bases: 17. The CDR3, as DNA: TGTGCCAGCAGTAACCACAGGGGATCCTTGGGGCCGAATCAGCCCCAGCATTTT. Its translation is CASSNHRGSLGPNQPQHF.

This clone was found once. The V call is TRBV12-3 or TRBV12-4, the J call TRBJ2-3; a weak D match, TRBD2 (6 bases). V lost 5 bases, J lost 2 bases, and 8 bases lay in between. The CDR3 runs 13 residues. CDR3: CASSGDFTDTQYF. CDR3 bases: TGTGCCAGCAGTGGGGACTTCACAGATACGCAGTATTTT.